Below are 6 T cell receptor beta chains sequenced from a single sample in a study of human T cells and chemical hapten exposure. MiXCR, applied by TCRdb to the RACE reads, yields one record per CDR3 protein. This repertoire shows just under 350,000 distinct CDR3 sequences, 5.5% to 8% found once; its top ten account for 7% to 10%. As to time point: patch test 1, 2 weeks after DPC sensitization. Treatment reported: therapeutic diphenylcyclopropenone sensitization with weekly scalp DPC. Sample: whole blood, taken in connection with sensitization to the hapten diphenylcyclopropenone (DPC). The origin of the receptors is a woman younger than 30 with alopecia areata. Some clones in this sample may be carry-over from other donors' samples.

This clonotype was detected many times. This rearrangement joins TRBV7-2 to TRBJ1-6; D uncertain. CDR1 SGHTA and CDR2 FQGNSA come from the germline V gene. The length of the CDR3 is 16 residues. V lost 6 bases and J 11 bases, leaving 23 bases between the germline ends. The CDR3: CASSRDGVGMTAPLHF. The DNA for the CDR3 is TGTGCCAGCAGTCGCGATGGGGTGGGGATGACTGCACCCCTCCACTTT.

This clonotype was picked up a small number of times. CDR3 nucleotide sequence: TGTGCCAGCAGCCTGACAGGCTGGGATGGCTACACCTTC. Translated: CASSLTGWDGYTF. The rearrangement joins TRBV7-2 to TRBJ1-2, with a weak D call TRBD1 (6 bases). The germline gives CDR1 SGHTA, CDR2 FQGNSA. V gave up 5 bases and J gave up 6 bases, with 13 bases separating them. The CDR3 is made up of 13 amino acids.

This clonotype was seen only a few times. V and J are TRBV7-2 and TRBJ2-3; perhaps TRBD2 as D (6 bases). Germline-derived CDR1 and CDR2 are SGHTA and FQGNSA. V was trimmed by 6 bases and J by 2 bases, leaving 18 bases between them. The CDR3 is made up of 16 amino acids. The DNA for the CDR3 is TGTGCCAGCAGTCTCACCCGGGACTCCCTCACAGATACGCAGTATTTT. Amino acid sequence: CASSLTRDSLTDTQYF.

This clonotype appeared a few times. The chain uses TRBV7-9 and TRBJ1-4, with D unclear. CDR1 is SEHNR, CDR2 FQNEAQ, per germline (reference sequence). Trimming cost V 4 bases and J 5 bases, with 14 bases left between them. This CDR3 region has 15 residues. CDR3 amino acids: CASSSTDTANEKLFF. CDR3 in DNA: TGTGCCAGCAGCTCGACTGACACTGCAAATGAAAAACTGTTTTTT.

This clonotype was recorded many times. The J gene is TRBJ1-3, the V gene TRBV18, with 9 bases that match TRBD1. Germline-derived CDR1 and CDR2 are KGHSH and LQKENI. This CDR3 is 16 amino acids long. V lost 0 bases, J lost 2 bases, and 2 bases stayed unmatched. The CDR3 loop is CASSPPGTGTGNTIYF. Here the CDR3 DNA reads TGTGCCAGCTCACCACCCGGGACAGGGACTGGAAACACCATATATTTT.

Many counts were recorded for this clonotype. V is TRBV20-1 and J is TRBJ2-3; 12 bases are a match to TRBD2. The germline V gene has CDR1 DFQATT and CDR2 SNEGSKA (reference sequence). The V gene end was trimmed by 0 bases and the J gene end by 3 bases; junction bases not matched to a gene: 4. This CDR3 has 16 residues. CDR3 in DNA: TGCAGTGCTAGAGACCCGACTAGCGGGGGAACAGATACGCAGTATTTT. It is translated as CSARDPTSGGTDTQYF.